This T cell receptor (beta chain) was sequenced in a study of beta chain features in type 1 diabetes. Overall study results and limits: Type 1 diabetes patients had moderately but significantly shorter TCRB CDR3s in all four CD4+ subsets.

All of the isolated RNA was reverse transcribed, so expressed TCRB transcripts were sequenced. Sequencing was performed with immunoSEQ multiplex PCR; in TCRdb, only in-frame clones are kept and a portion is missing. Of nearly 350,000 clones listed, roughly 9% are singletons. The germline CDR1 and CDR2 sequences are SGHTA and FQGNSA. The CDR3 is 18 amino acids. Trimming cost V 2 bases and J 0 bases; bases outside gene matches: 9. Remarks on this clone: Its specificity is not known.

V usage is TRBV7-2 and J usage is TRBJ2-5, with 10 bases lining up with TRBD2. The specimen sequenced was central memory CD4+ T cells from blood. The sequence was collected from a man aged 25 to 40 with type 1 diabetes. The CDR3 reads CASSLNLAGAPYQETQYF. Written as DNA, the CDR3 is TGTGCCAGCAGCTTAAATCTAGCGGGGGCGCCATACCAAGAGACCCAGTACTTC.